This T cell receptor (beta chain) came from a study of radiotherapy plus CTLA-4 blockade in lung cancer. Assay used: immunoSEQ multiplex PCR; TCRdb lists only in-frame clones, some missing. This sample has some 110,000 clones, with about 80% found just once. The V gene end was trimmed by 4 bases and the J gene end by 4 bases; junction bases not matched to a gene: 4. Per the germline V gene, CDR1 is MGHRA and CDR2 is YSYEKL. This CDR3 is built from 15 residues. The material was peripheral blood, obtained from a patient treated with radiotherapy plus ipilimumab. The receptor was isolated from a human donor with non-small cell lung cancer that progressed on radiotherapy plus ipilimumab. Some clones in this sample may be carry-over from other donors' samples. This chain joins TRBV4-1 and TRBJ2-1, with 10 nucleotides matching TRBD1. CDR3: CASSLGTGEYNEQFF. In DNA, the CDR3 is TGCGCCAGCAGCCTCGGGACAGGGGAATACAATGAGCAGTTCTTC.